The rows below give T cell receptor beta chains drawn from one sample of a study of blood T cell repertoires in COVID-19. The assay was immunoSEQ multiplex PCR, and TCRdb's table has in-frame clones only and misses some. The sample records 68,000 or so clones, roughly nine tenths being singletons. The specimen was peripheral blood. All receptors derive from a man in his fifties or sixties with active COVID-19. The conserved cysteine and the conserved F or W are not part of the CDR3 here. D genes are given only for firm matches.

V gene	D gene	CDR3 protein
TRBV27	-	ASSLSASGGVEDTQY
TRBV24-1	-	ATSDSSRGDGETQY
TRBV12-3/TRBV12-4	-	ASSGGVGYGYT
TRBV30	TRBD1	AWSPGTGDYEQY
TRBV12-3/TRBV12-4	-	ASSLAGFKAF
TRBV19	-	ASSPAGGGSPLH
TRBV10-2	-	ASQPAGANVLT
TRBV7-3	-	ASSLDSNTGELF
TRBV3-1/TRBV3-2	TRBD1	ASSQDGTGVGYT
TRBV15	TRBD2	ATTRRGGIDTQY
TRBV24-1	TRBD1	ATSDSGQGADTQY
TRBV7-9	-	ASSFPGVLDTQY
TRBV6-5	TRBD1	ASSYLGQLNTEAF
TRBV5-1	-	ASNQVRIGGYEQY
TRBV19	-	ASSSNPDRDEKLF
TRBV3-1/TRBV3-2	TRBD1	ASSQRTGRNTEAF
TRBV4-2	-	ASSQDVRGTLGYT
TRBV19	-	ASSFGMNTEAF
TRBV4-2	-	ASSQVPVATNEKLF
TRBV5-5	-	ASSWGQGYYEQY
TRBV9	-	ASSVDGSSNQPQH
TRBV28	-	ASSLQLGRPEAF
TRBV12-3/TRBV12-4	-	ASSLQGGDIQY
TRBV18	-	ASSSSGDEQY
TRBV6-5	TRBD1	ASRIGTAYEQY
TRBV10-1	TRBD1	ASSERAGGATGELF
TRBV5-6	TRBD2	ASSLGRASGGYEQY
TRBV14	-	ASSQDRGAEAF
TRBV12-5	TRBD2	ASGLRRGSGELF
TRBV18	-	ASSQNGATNEKLF
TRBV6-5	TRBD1	ASSLRDRGAPLH
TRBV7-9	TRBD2	ASSREGEQY
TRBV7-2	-	ASSLAVAGASETQY
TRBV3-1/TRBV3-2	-	ASSPNRKEAF
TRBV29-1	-	SVEKRAGELF
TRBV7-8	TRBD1	ASSLTGVPHEQY
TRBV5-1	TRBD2	ASSRTSGGASDTQY
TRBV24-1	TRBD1	ATSDSLRTGQHNSYEQY
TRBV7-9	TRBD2	ASSSTTGTSGGAVHEQY
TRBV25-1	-	ASSEQGNSPLH
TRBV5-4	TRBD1	ASSLYRGLYNEQF
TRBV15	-	ATSRGAWASNQPQH
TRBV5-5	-	ASMRGIGNTIY
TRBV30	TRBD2	AWSVGAGGSDEQF
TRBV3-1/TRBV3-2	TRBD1	ASSQDPGGRGYT
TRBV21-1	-	ASGRDRTPTNTGELF
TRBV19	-	ASSIPTASTDTQY
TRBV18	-	ASSQREETQY
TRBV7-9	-	ASSSTDNYGYT
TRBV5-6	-	ASSDGIHQETQY
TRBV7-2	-	ASSLVLEQF
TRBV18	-	ASAYSSYNEQF
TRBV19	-	ASRVADQETQY
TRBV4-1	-	ASSQGGDPYNEQF
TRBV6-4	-	ASRGEGSNEKLF
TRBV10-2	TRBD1	ASSDRGSDTQY
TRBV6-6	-	ARTHGEVGDEQY
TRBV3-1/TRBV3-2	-	ASSRRGPDNSNQPQH
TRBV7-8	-	ASSPQNRAYEQY